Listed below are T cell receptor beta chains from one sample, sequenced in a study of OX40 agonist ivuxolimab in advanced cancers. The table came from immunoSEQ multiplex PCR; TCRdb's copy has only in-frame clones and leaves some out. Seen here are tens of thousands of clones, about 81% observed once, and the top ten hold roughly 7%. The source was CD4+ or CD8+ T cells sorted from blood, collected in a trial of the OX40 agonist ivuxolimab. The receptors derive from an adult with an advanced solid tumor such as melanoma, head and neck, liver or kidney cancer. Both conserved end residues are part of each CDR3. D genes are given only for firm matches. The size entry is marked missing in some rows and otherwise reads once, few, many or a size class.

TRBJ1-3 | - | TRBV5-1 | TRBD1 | TGCGCCAGCAGCTTTAACGAGGGGGCGACCTCTGGAAACACCATATATTTT | CASSFNEGATSGNTIYF
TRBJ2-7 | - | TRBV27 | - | TGTGCCAGCAGTTTGCAGGGGCGAACCTACGAGCAGTACTTC | CASSLQGRTYEQYF
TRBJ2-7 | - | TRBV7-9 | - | TGTGCCAGCAGCTTAGAGCTACGCGAGCAGTACTTC | CASSLELREQYF
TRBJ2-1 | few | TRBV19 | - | TGTGCCAGTAGTTCCTCCGGCTTAAATGAGCAGTTCTTC | CASSSSGLNEQFF
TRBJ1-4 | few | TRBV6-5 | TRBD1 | TGTGCCAGCAGCTCGAGACAGGGGGAATATGAAAAACTGTTTTTT | CASSSRQGEYEKLFF
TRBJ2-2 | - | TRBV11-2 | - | TGTGCCAGCAGCTTAGATGCTGCGAACACCGGGGAGCTGTTTTTT | CASSLDAANTGELFF
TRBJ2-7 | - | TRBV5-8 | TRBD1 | TGTGCCAGCAGCTTGGGGACAGGGGGGAGCTCCTACGAGCAGTACTTC | CASSLGTGGSSYEQYF
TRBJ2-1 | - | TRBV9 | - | TGTGCCAGCAGCGTAGGAGTAAGCTCCTACAATGAGCAGTTCTTC | CASSVGVSSYNEQFF
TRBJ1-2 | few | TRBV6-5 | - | TGTGCCAGCAGTCAGGGACACCTCTATGGCTACACCTTC | CASSQGHLYGYTF
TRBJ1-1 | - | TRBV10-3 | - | TGTGCCACCGGCGGGGGGGACACTGAAGCTTTCTTT | CATGGGDTEAFF
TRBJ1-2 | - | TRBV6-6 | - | TGTGCCAGCAGACCTTCTTTGGGGGATGGCTACACCTTC | CASRPSLGDGYTF
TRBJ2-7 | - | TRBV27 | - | TGTGCCAGCAGTTTCATTCCAGGAACCTACGAGCAGTACTTC | CASSFIPGTYEQYF
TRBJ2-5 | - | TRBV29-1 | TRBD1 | TGCAGCGTTGAAGCTTCCGGGACAGGGACCAGGTACCAAGAGACCCAGTACTTC | CSVEASGTGTRYQETQYF
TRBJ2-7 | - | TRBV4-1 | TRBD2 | TGCGCCAGCAGCCTCAGAGATGGAGCGGGAGTCTCCGAGCAGTACTTC | CASSLRDGAGVSEQYF
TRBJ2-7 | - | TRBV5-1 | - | TGCGCCAGCAGCTTGGGACAGGATGCCCACGAGCAGTACTTC | CASSLGQDAHEQYF
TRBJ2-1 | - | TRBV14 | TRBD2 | TGTGCCAGCAGCCAAAACCGACTAGCGGGAGGGTTATGGAATGAGCAGTTCTTC | CASSQNRLAGGLWNEQFF
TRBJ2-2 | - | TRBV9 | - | TGTGCCAGCAGCGTAGGAATAGAGGTCAGGGGCCCCGGGGAGCTGTTTTTT | CASSVGIEVRGPGELFF
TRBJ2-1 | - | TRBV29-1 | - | TGCAGCAGCGTTGGGGGGCGGCACCTCAATGAGCAGTTCTTC | CSSVGGRHLNEQFF
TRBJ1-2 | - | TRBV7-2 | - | TGTGCCAGCAGCTTAGGCGCCAGATCTAACTATGGCTACACCTTC | CASSLGARSNYGYTF
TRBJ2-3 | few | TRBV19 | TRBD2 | TGTGCCAGTAGTATCGGGGCGGGAGGGCGCTTCCAGTATTTT | CASSIGAGGRFQYF
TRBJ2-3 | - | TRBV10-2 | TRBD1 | TGCGCCAGCAGTGAAGGTCAGGGGGCCAGCACAGATACGCAGTATTTT | CASSEGQGASTDTQYF
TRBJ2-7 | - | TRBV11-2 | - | TGTGCCAGCAGGGGGACTTTTTTCCCCTACGAGCAGTACTTC | CASRGTFFPYEQYF
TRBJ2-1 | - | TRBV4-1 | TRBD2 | TGCGCCAGCAGCCAAGATGGGACTAGCGGAACCTACAATGAGCAGTTCTTC | CASSQDGTSGTYNEQFF
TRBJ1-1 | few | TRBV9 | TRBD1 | TGTGCCAGCAGCTCCACAGGGGTGACTGAAGCTTTCTTT | CASSSTGVTEAFF
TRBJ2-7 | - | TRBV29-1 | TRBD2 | TGCAGCGGCTCACGGGGGGGATACGAGCAGTACTTC | CSGSRGGYEQYF
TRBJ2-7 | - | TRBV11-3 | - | TGTGCCAGCAGCTTGACACACACTACGGCCTACGAGCAGTACTTC | CASSLTHTTAYEQYF
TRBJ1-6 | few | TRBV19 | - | TGTGCCAGTAGTTCCCGAGTCGGTTCACCCCTCCACTTT | CASSSRVGSPLHF
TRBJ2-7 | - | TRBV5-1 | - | TGCGCCAGCAGGGCTAACTACGAGCAGTACTTC | CASRANYEQYF
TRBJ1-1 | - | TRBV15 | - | TGTGCCACCGGCAGACAGGATAGGAACACTGAAGCTTTCTTT | CATGRQDRNTEAFF